This T cell receptor beta chain was obtained from a study of blood T cells in healthy people across ages. This CDR3 comprises 16 residues. Germline V lookup: CDR1 SGHRS, CDR2 YFSETQ. A second about 6 to 12 cycle PCR used barcoded and J-beta primers. Via MiXCR, TCRdb re-called the 5' RACE reads, giving one row per CDR3 protein. The sample shows hundreds of thousands of distinct CDR3 sequences, around 24% of them seen only once. With respect to this clonotype: One end of the junction varies from germline; a read error may be responsible.

In addition, the sample was reused for a study of T cells of mothers and their children.

The receptor was isolated from a boy between 10 and 17 years old in good health. Sequences were obtained from blood. The chain links TRBV5-1 to TRBJ2-5, with TRBD2 matching over 14 bases. The CDR3 loop reads CANSKRLAGGLETRYF. The CDR3 DNA sequence: TGCGCCAACAGCAAGCGACTAGCGGGAGGGCTTGAGACCCGGTACTTC. Full variable domain (rest looked up from reference TRBV5-1 and TRBJ2-5): KAGVTQTPRYLIKTRGQQVTLSCSPISGHRSVSWYQQTPGQGLQFLFEYFSETQRNKGNFPGRFSGRQFSNSRSEMNVSTLELGDSALYLCANSKRLAGGLETRYFGPGTRLLVL.